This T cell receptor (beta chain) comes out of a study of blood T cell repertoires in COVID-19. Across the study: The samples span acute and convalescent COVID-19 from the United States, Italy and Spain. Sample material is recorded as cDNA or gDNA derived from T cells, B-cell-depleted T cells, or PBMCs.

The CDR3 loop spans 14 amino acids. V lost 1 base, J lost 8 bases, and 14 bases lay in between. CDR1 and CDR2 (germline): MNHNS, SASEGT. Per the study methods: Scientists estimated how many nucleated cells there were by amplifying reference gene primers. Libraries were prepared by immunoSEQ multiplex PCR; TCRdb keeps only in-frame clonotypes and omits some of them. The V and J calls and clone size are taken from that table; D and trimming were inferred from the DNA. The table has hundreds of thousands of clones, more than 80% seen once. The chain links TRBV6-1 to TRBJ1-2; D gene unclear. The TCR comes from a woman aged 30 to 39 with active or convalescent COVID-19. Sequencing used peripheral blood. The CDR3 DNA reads TGTGCCAGCAGTGAAGGCAGGCCTCCCGCCGGCTACACCTTC. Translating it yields CASSEGRPPAGYTF.